The entry below describes one T cell receptor (beta chain). These data come from a study of blood T cell repertoires in COVID-19. Study at large: Both acute and convalescent COVID-19 samples were obtained from the United States, Italy and Spain.

Germline V lookup: CDR1 MDHEN, CDR2 SYDVKM. V shed 3 bases and J shed 5 bases, with 13 bases lying between them. There are 14 residues in the CDR3. The cohort comprised adults aged 18 to 89 years residing in approximately 25 US areas. Cohort assignment relied on participant-reported clinical history. Symptom resolution, clearance, or two negative PCRs marked the recovered donors of Cohort 3. The data were produced by immunoSEQ multiplex PCR, yet TCRdb's version contains in-frame clones alone and is incomplete. The table shows more than 300,000 clones, with 88% occurring only once. The sample was PBMCs or T cells enriched from blood (not recorded which). The sequence came from a woman aged 18 to 35 who had recovered from COVID-19. The chain couples TRBV28 to TRBJ1-2; possibly TRBD1 for D (6 bases). In DNA form, the CDR3 reads TGTGCCAGCAGTTTTGTGGGACATCCTTATGGCTACACCTTC. It translates to CASSFVGHPYGYTF.